This is a list of T cell receptor beta chains from one sample in a study of CD8 T cells in Susac syndrome. Each CDR3 protein is one row after TCRdb ran MiXCR on the immunoSEQ multiplex PCR reads. Among about 130,000 distinct CDR3 sequences listed, approximately 95% were seen once. Sequenced input: CD8+ T cells from PBMCs. Receptors were obtained from a human donor with Susac syndrome. Each CDR3 is given with its conserved first and last residue. Fields, in order: D gene, J gene, V gene, CDR3 length, clone size, CDR3 protein, CDR3 DNA. D genes are given only for firm matches. Only part of the rows carry a size: once, few, many, or a class if the clone is expanded.

NA TRBJ2-7 TRBV3-1 15 NA CASSGWTMFSYEQYF TGTGCCAGCAGCGGATGGACTATGTTCTCCTACGAGCAGTACTTC
NA TRBJ1-2 TRBV9 14 once CASSQYTGDNGYTF TGTGCCAGCAGCCAATACACCGGGGACAATGGCTACACCTTC
NA TRBJ1-2 TRBV6-1 17 NA CASVHSFGRQALYGYTF TGTGCCAGCGTCCACAGCTTCGGGAGACAGGCGCTCTATGGCTACACCTTC
TRBD2 TRBJ2-7 TRBV7-6 16 NA CASSLGLAGDPTEQYF TGTGCCAGCAGCTTAGGACTAGCGGGGGACCCCACCGAGCAGTACTTC
NA TRBJ2-7 TRBV2 16 NA CASSGVGQGKNYEQYF TGTGCCAGCAGTGGAGTTGGTCAAGGGAAAAACTACGAGCAGTACTTC
NA TRBJ2-7 TRBV3-1 12 NA CASSHITSEQYF TGTGCCAGCAGCCACATAACGAGTGAGCAGTACTTC
NA TRBJ1-1 TRBV12-3/TRBV12-4 14 NA CASREGIMNTEAFF TGTGCCAGCAGAGAGGGGATAATGAACACTGAAGCTTTCTTT
TRBD2 TRBJ2-5 TRBV10-2 15 NA CASSGGTSGAETQYF TGCGCCAGCAGTGGGGGGACTAGCGGGGCAGAGACCCAGTACTTC
TRBD2 TRBJ2-1 TRBV9 14 NA CASSVSSGDNEQFF TGTGCCAGCAGCGTATCCAGCGGGGACAATGAGCAGTTCTTC
NA TRBJ2-1 TRBV20-1 14 NA CRTRSVVGYNEQFF TGCAGGACCCGTTCAGTTGTGGGTTACAATGAGCAGTTCTTC
NA TRBJ1-4 TRBV4-1 15 NA CASSQVSVGGQVLFF TGCGCCAGCAGCCAAGTTTCGGTCGGAGGTCAGGTGCTGTTTTTT
NA TRBJ1-5 TRBV30 17 NA CACSPDPPPHSNQPQHF TGTGCCTGCTCCCCCGACCCTCCCCCGCATAGCAATCAGCCCCAGCATTTT
NA TRBJ2-5 TRBV27 13 NA CASSFVGQETQYF TGTGCCAGCAGTTTTGTAGGGCAAGAGACCCAGTACTTC
NA TRBJ1-1 TRBV14 13 NA CASSLLGSAEAFF TGTGCCAGCAGCCTGCTGGGGAGCGCTGAAGCTTTCTTT
NA TRBJ2-7 TRBV29-1 11 NA CSVDKANEQYF TGCAGCGTTGATAAGGCAAACGAGCAGTACTTC
TRBD2 TRBJ2-5 TRBV13 15 NA CASSSPTSGRETQYF TGTGCCAGCAGCTCTCCGACTAGCGGGAGGGAGACCCAGTACTTC
TRBD2 TRBJ2-1 TRBV9 14 NA CASSALAGEYEQFF TGTGCCAGCAGCGCTCTAGCGGGAGAATATGAGCAGTTCTTC
NA TRBJ1-2 TRBV13 14 once CASSLGRGHKGYTF TGTGCCAGCAGCTTAGGCCGTGGACACAAGGGCTACACCTTC
NA TRBJ2-7 TRBV18 15 NA CASSPPVAGADEQYF TGTGCCAGCTCACCACCGGTGGCAGGGGCCGACGAGCAGTACTTC
NA TRBJ2-5 TRBV29-1 11 NA CSVGGGETQYF TGCAGCGTTGGTGGGGGGGAGACCCAGTACTTC
TRBD2 TRBJ2-1 TRBV11-1 15 NA CASSSERGPWDEQFF TGTGCCAGCAGCTCCGAGCGGGGCCCATGGGATGAGCAGTTCTTC
NA TRBJ2-2 TRBV25-1 14 NA CASSVAGRAGELFF TGTGCCAGCAGTGTGGCGGGAAGGGCCGGGGAGCTGTTTTTT
TRBD2 TRBJ2-1 TRBV12-3/TRBV12-4 15 once CASLWSTSGDNEQFF TGTGCCAGCCTATGGTCCACTAGCGGGGACAATGAGCAGTTCTTC
NA TRBJ1-2 TRBV28 14 NA CASSLPLQSVGYTF TGTGCCAGCAGTTTACCCCTACAATCAGTAGGCTACACCTTC
NA TRBJ1-4 TRBV12-3/TRBV12-4 15 NA CASRAGGVINEKLFF TGTGCCAGCAGGGCCGGTGGGGTCATAAATGAAAAACTGTTTTTT
NA TRBJ2-1 TRBV2 11 once CASSVGAGWVF TGTGCCAGCAGTGTCGGGGCAGGGTGGGTCTTC
NA TRBJ1-2 TRBV29-1 15 NA CSVEDLGRGSGGYTF TGCAGCGTTGAAGATCTCGGTCGGGGTTCCGGTGGCTACACCTTC
NA TRBJ1-1 TRBV27 12 NA CASSFIGTEAFF TGTGCCAGCAGTTTCATAGGTACTGAAGCTTTCTTT
TRBD2 TRBJ2-3 TRBV20-1 17 NA CSARVTAGTSATGTQYF TGCAGTGCTAGAGTCACCGCCGGGACTAGCGCCACAGGTACGCAGTATTTT
TRBD2 TRBJ2-1 TRBV11-3 17 NA CASSGGFSGRAGNEQFF TGTGCCAGCAGTGGGGGCTTTAGCGGGAGGGCCGGCAATGAGCAGTTCTTC
NA TRBJ1-4 TRBV11-2 13 NA CASRSTGFEKLFF TGTGCCAGCAGGTCTACAGGGTTTGAAAAACTGTTTTTT
NA TRBJ1-1 TRBV27 13 NA CASSLSAGNEAFF TGTGCCAGCAGTTTATCTGCAGGGAATGAAGCTTTCTTT
TRBD2 TRBJ2-1 TRBV30 14 NA CAWSAGLGYNEQFF TGTGCCTGGAGTGCCGGACTAGGGTACAATGAGCAGTTCTTC
TRBD2 TRBJ2-1 TRBV5-6 15 NA CASSLGLTSYNEQFF TGTGCCAGCAGCCTGGGACTAACCTCCTACAATGAGCAGTTCTTC
NA TRBJ2-4 TRBV4-1 18 NA CASSQWGPPFLAKNIQYF TGCGCCAGCAGCCAGTGGGGGCCGCCTTTTCTAGCCAAAAACATTCAGTACTTC
TRBD1 TRBJ2-7 TRBV14 13 NA CASSSTGVYEQYF TGTGCCAGCAGCTCTACAGGGGTCTACGAGCAGTACTTC
NA TRBJ2-3 TRBV11-3 14 NA CASSPPDSTDTQYF TGTGCCAGCAGCCCCCCGGACAGCACAGATACGCAGTATTTT
TRBD1 TRBJ1-2 TRBV19 14 once CASSAGQGAGGYTF TGTGCCAGTAGTGCAGGACAGGGGGCTGGCGGCTACACCTTC
TRBD2 TRBJ2-5 TRBV6-1 17 NA CASSPLGLAGGQETQYF TGTGCCAGCAGCCCCTTAGGACTAGCGGGAGGGCAAGAGACCCAGTACTTC
TRBD2 TRBJ2-7 TRBV7-3 15 NA CASSLIAGGRYEQYF TGTGCCAGCAGCTTAATTGCGGGAGGGCGCTACGAGCAGTACTTC
NA TRBJ2-1 TRBV9 10 NA CASSGTEQFF TGTGCCAGCAGCGGGACCGAGCAGTTCTTC